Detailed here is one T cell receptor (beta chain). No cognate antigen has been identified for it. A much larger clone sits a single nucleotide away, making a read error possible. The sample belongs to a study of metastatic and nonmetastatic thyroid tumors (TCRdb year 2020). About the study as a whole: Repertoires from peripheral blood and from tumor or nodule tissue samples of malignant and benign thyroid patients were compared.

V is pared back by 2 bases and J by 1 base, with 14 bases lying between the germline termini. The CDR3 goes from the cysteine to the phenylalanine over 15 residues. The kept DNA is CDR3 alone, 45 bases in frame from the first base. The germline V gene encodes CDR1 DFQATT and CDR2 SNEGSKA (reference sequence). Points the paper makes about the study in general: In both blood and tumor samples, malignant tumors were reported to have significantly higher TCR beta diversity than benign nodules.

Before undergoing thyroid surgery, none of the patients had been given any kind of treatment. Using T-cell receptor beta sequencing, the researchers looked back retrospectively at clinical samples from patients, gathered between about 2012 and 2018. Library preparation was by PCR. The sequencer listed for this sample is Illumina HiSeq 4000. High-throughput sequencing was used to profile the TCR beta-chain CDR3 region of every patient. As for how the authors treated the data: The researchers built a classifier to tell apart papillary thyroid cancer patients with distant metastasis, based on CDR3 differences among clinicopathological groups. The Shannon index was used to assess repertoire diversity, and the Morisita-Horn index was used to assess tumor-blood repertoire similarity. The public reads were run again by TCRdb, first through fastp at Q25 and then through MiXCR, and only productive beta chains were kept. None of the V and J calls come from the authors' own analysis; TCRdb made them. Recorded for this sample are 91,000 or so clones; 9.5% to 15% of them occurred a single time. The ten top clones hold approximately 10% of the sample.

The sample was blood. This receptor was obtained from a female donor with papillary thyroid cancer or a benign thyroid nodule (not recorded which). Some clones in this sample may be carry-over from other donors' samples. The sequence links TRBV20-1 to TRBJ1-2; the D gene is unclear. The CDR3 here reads CSARLQVSLNYGYTF. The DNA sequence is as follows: TGCAGTGCTAGACTTCAGGTCTCTCTTAACTATGGCTACACCTTC.